This passage covers 8 T cell receptor beta chains from one sample sequenced in a study of human T cells and chemical hapten exposure. MiXCR, applied by TCRdb to the RACE reads, yields one record per CDR3 protein. The sample carries just under 65,000 distinct CDR3 sequences, approximately 11% recorded once. Noted time point: patch test 3, about 24 weeks after DPC sensitization. Treatment meaning: therapeutic diphenylcyclopropenone sensitization with weekly scalp DPC. The input for sequencing was whole blood, taken in connection with sensitization to the hapten diphenylcyclopropenone (DPC). These receptors all come from a woman younger than 45 with alopecia areata. Some clones in this sample may be carry-over from other donors' samples.

This clonotype showed up many times. The rearrangement uses TRBV5-1 and TRBJ2-1; 8 bases map to TRBD2. CDR1 is SGHRS, CDR2 YFSETQ, per germline. There are 17 residues in the CDR3. Germline trimming cut 2 bases from V and 8 bases from J; bases unmatched to any gene: 15. The CDR3 sequence is CASSFDSGGRFSDEQFF. In DNA form, the CDR3 reads TGCGCCAGCAGCTTCGATTCGGGCGGGAGGTTCTCCGATGAGCAGTTCTTC.

This clonotype was observed a handful of times. The chain has TRBV28 and TRBJ1-1, with D unresolved. Trimming left V 5 bases short and J 1 base short, with 5 bases between. The CDR3 is made up of 12 amino acids. The V gene's germline CDR1 is MDHEN and CDR2 SYDVKM. This chain's CDR3 is CASSGRNTEAFF. CDR3 sequence (DNA): TGTGCCAGCAGTGGACGGAACACTGAAGCTTTCTTT.

CDR3 in amino acids: CASSLDSQETQYF. The CDR3 nucleotides are TGTGCCAGCAGTTTGGACAGCCAAGAGACCCAGTACTTC. The gene calls are TRBV7-7 and TRBJ2-5; a weak D match, TRBD1 (6 bases). This CDR3 spans 13 amino acids. Germline V lookup: CDR1 SSHAT, CDR2 FNYEAQ (reference sequence). Trimming left V 6 bases short and J 1 base short, with 9 bases between. The full variable domain, with the rest looked up from reference TRBV7-7 and TRBJ2-5, is GAGVSQSPRYKVTKRGQDVTLRCDPISSHATLYWYQQALGQGPEFLTYFNYEAQPDKSGLPSDRFSAERPEGSISTLTIQRTEQRDSAMYRCASSLDSQETQYFGPGTRLLVL.

The J gene is TRBJ2-7, the V gene TRBV4-1, with 8 bases that match TRBD1. Trimming removed 4 bases from V and 3 bases from J; junction bases left unmatched: 8. The CDR3 covers 15 residues. The V gene's germline CDR1 is MGHRA and CDR2 YSYEKL. The CDR3 bases are TGCGCCAGCAGCCCCTACCGACAGGGGATCTACGAGCAGTACTTC. Translation: CASSPYRQGIYEQYF.

The CDR3, as DNA: TGCAGTGCTAGGGACTCGGGAGGGCCGGATGAGCAGTTCTTC. Its translation: CSARDSGGPDEQFF. The chain combines TRBV20-1 with TRBJ2-1, with 8 positions matching TRBD2. CDR1 is DFQATT, CDR2 SNEGSKA, per germline (reference sequence). The length of the CDR3 is 14 residues. J was trimmed by 8 bases and V by 3 bases; bases with no gene match: 9.

This clonotype was detected only a few times. This chain joins TRBV7-6 and TRBJ2-3; D not resolved. This CDR3 is built from 9 residues. Germline-derived CDR1 and CDR2 are SGHVS and FNYEAQ. Between the trimmed V and J ends, which lost 7 bases and 4 bases, there was a span of 0 bases. For the CDR3, the DNA is TGTGCCAGCACAGATACGCAGTATTTT. It translates to CASTDTQYF. The full variable domain, with the rest looked up from reference TRBV7-6 and TRBJ2-3, is GAGVSQSPRYKVTKRGQDVALRCDPISGHVSLYWYRQALGQGPEFLTYFNYEAQQDKSGLPNDRFSAERPEGSISTLTIQRTEQRDSAMYRCASTDTQYFGPGTRLTVL.

With respect to this clonotype: The junction departs from the called germline gene at one end, perhaps through a read error. V is TRBV28 and J is TRBJ1-5, with D maybe TRBD1 (6 bases). Germline V gives CDR1 MDHEN, CDR2 SYDVKM. This CDR3 contains 12 residues. CDR3 sequence reads: CASSGQIQSQHF. In DNA, the CDR3 is TGTGCCAGCAGTGGACAGATTCAGTCCCAGCATTTT.

This chain joins TRBV20-1 and TRBJ2-2, with 13 bases matching TRBD2. The V gene's germline CDR1 is DFQATT and CDR2 SNEGSKA (reference sequence). CDR3 length: 16 amino acids. V was pared by 5 bases and J by 8 bases, with 11 bases of the junction left unmatched. CDR3 nucleotide sequence: TGCAGTGCTCACCAGCCGGGACTAGCGGGAAGGGGGGAGCTGTTTTTT. Its protein product is CSAHQPGLAGRGELFF.